This T cell receptor (beta chain) was obtained from a study of shared clonotypes between healthy human individuals. Notes on the study in general: Larger estimated richness was generally recorded for naive subsets relative to memory subsets. A small donor pool kept down the genetic and exposure-history diversity that was represented.

HIV-negative, healthy adults without recent acute infections or vaccinations were the donors. In regard to this clone: What it binds is not known.

This CDR3 region has 15 residues. V lost 5 bases, J lost 5 bases, and 8 bases stayed unmatched. Germline values: CDR1 SGHAT, CDR2 FQNNGV. Assay used: immunoSEQ multiplex PCR; TCRdb lists only in-frame clones, some missing. Of over a million clones in the sample, roughly 95% were seen once. The chain joins TRBV11-2 to TRBJ1-4; TRBD1 matches at 7 bases. The sequenced sample consisted of naive CD4+ T cells sorted from blood. The subset was: CD45RA+ positively selected. The receptor was isolated from a man aged 30-40 years in good health. CDR3 in amino acids: CASSLAGTENEKLFF. CDR3 DNA sequence: TGTGCCAGCAGCCTGGCCGGGACAGAGAATGAAAAACTGTTTTTT.